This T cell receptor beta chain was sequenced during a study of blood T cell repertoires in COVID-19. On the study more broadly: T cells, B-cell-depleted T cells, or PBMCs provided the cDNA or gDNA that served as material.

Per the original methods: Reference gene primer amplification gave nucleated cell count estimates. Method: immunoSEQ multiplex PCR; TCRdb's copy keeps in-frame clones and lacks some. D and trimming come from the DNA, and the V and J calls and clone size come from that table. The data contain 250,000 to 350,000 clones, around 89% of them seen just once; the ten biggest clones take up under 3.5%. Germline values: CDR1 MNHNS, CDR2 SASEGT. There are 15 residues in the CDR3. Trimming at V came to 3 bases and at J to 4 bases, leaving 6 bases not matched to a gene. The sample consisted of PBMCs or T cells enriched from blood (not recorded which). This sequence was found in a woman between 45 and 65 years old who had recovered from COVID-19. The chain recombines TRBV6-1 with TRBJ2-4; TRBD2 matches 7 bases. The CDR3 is CASSDNSGFKNIQYF. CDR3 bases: TGTGCCAGCAGTGACAATAGCGGGTTTAAAAACATTCAGTACTTC.